The 9 T cell receptor beta chains below come from one sample, sequenced in a study of identical twins. One entry per CDR3 protein, called by TCRdb with MiXCR from the 5' RACE reads. Here the sample spans about 530,000 distinct CDR3 sequences, around 15% being singletons. The same data also contributed to another study, on yellow fever vaccine responses in identical twins.

Sample: CD4+ T cells sorted from blood. These receptors were collected from a woman in her late teens or twenties in good health.

The table lists this clonotype with a few counts. This rearrangement joins TRBV6-2 or TRBV6-3 to TRBJ2-3; D is perhaps TRBD2 (6 bases). Trimming took 2 bases from V and 8 from J, leaving 11 bases between them. The CDR3 loop spans 13 amino acids. The V gene's germline CDR1 is MNHEY and CDR2 SVGEGT. In DNA, the CDR3 is TGTGCCAGCAGTTACGCGGGACTCGTTACGCAGTATTTT. Protein product: CASSYAGLVTQYF.

There are a few counts of this clonotype. The chain links TRBV25-1 to TRBJ2-1; either TRBD1 or TRBD2 may fit D (5 bases each). V was shortened by 1 base and J by 4 bases, with 8 bases between the two germline ends. The germline gives CDR1 MGHDK, CDR2 SYGVNS. The CDR3 runs to 14 residues. CDR3 loop: CASSESGRYNEQFF. CDR3 sequence (DNA): TGTGCCAGCAGTGAATCGGGACGGTACAATGAGCAGTTCTTC.

This clonotype came up a few times. The chain joins TRBV20-1 to TRBJ2-4; no clear D. Deletions cut 0 bases from V and 4 bases from J, with 7 bases between. This CDR3 comprises 13 residues. Looked up from germline, CDR1 is DFQATT and CDR2 is SNEGSKA (reference sequence). The CDR3 DNA sequence: TGCAGTGCTAGAGATAGCCAGAAAAACATTCAGTACTTC. Residues: CSARDSQKNIQYF.

The V gene is TRBV10-3, the J gene TRBJ2-2; D is unclear. CDR3 length: 13 residues. Germline-derived CDR1 and CDR2 are ENHRY and SYGVKD. Trimming pared 4 bases from V and 5 bases from J, leaving 8 bases between. The CDR3 sequence: CAISGSPTGELFF. CDR3 in DNA: TGTGCCATCAGTGGGTCCCCGACCGGGGAGCTGTTTTTT.

The chain joins TRBV3-1 to TRBJ1-2; 7 bases are a match to TRBD1. Germline trimming cut 8 bases from V and 5 bases from J; bases unmatched to any gene: 14. This CDR3 is 15 amino acids long. CDR1 is LGHDT and CDR2 is YNNKEL in the germline V gene (reference sequence). CDR3 DNA: TGTGCCAGCCGGAGGGCCACCGAGGGGGCGTATGGCTACACCTTC. Protein product: CASRRATEGAYGYTF.

This clonotype was picked up a small number of times. This chain joins TRBV29-1 and TRBJ2-5, with a tentative D call TRBD2 (6 bases). V gave up 5 bases and J gave up 3 bases, with 7 bases separating them. The CDR3 runs 11 residues. Per germline, CDR1 SQVTM and CDR2 ANQGSEA. The CDR3 DNA reads as TGCAGCGTTTCGGGAGAAGAGACCCAGTACTTC. It encodes CSVSGEETQYF.

This chain joins TRBV7-8 and TRBJ1-2; D gene uncertain. Deletions cut 1 base from V and 2 bases from J, with 8 bases between. Germline CDR1 reads SGHVS; CDR2 reads FQNEAQ. This CDR3 region has 14 residues. The CDR3 is CASSLGVLNYGYTF. For the CDR3, the DNA is TGTGCCAGCAGCTTAGGCGTCTTAAACTATGGCTACACCTTC.

V gene TRBV3-1 combines with J gene TRBJ2-5, with D possibly TRBD2 on 5 matching bases. V was cut by 4 bases and J by 5 bases, with 17 bases left in between. CDR1 is LGHDT and CDR2 is YNNKEL in the germline V gene (reference sequence). This CDR3 comprises 15 residues. DNA of the CDR3: TGTGCCAGCAGCCCCGGAGGTAGCTTGGGGGAGACCCAGTACTTC. Translated, it gives CASSPGGSLGETQYF.

This chain uses TRBV6-1 with TRBJ2-3; TRBD2 matches 14 bases. Trimming cost V 5 bases and J 7 bases; bases outside gene matches: 8. The CDR3 runs 16 residues. Germline loops: CDR1 MNHNS, CDR2 SASEGT. CDR3 nucleotide sequence: TGTGCCAGCAGTCCAAAGACTAGCGGGGGGGCAAATACGCAGTATTTT. Protein product: CASSPKTSGGANTQYF.